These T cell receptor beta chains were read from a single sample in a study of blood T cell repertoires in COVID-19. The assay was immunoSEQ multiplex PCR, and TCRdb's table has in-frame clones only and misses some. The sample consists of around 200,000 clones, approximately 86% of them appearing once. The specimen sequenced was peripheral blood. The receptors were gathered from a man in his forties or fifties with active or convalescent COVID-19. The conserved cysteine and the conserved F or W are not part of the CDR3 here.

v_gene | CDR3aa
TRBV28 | ASSWTHKGYT
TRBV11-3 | ASSSSGVLYEQY
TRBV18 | ASSPPVGEETQY
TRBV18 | ASSTRQGDFHGYT
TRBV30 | AWMLAGAYEQY
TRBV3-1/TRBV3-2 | ASSQPGLAMDEQF
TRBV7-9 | ASSFGLANTEAF
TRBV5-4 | ASSIRTSGGASTDTQY
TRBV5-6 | ASSLGGGGSEPQH
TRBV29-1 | SVDDRDRPSNEQF